A single sample gave rise to the 5 T cell receptor beta chains below, sequenced in a study of cytomegalovirus exposure and HLA in healthy donors. The PCR was carried out with 60 Vbeta primers and 13 Jbeta primers. Libraries were prepared by immunoSEQ multiplex PCR; TCRdb keeps only in-frame clonotypes and omits some of them. Of around 120,000 clones in the sample, 80% were seen once. The specimen was PBMCs. These receptors all come from a female donor in good health and CMV-seropositive.

Only one count was recorded for this clone. This sequence joins TRBV11-2 and TRBJ2-2; the D is unclear. There are 14 residues in the CDR3. V lost 7 bases and J 4 bases, leaving 13 bases between the germline ends. Germline V gene lookup returns CDR1 SGHAT and CDR2 FQNNGV. The CDR3 reads CASTPGQVTGELFF. The CDR3 coding sequence is TGTGCCAGCACCCCAGGTCAGGTCACCGGGGAGCTGTTTTTT.

The chain uses TRBV30 and TRBJ2-1; 8 bases agree with TRBD1. Germline V gives CDR1 GTSNPN, CDR2 SVGIG (reference sequence). Trimming took 5 bases from V and 6 from J; bases not matched to a gene: 6. CDR3 length equals 13 residues. CDR3 loop: CAWDPTGVNEQFF. As DNA, the CDR3 is TGTGCCTGGGACCCGACAGGGGTCAATGAGCAGTTCTTC.

This clone showed up just a few times. The J gene is TRBJ2-1, the V gene TRBV30; tentatively, D is TRBD2 (6 bases). The CDR3 has 11 residues. From germline, CDR1 is GTSNPN and CDR2 SVGIG (reference sequence). V was pared by 0 bases and J by 13 bases, with 10 bases between. The CDR3 reads CAWSVGDLQFF. The CDR3, as DNA: TGTGCCTGGAGTGTAGGGGACTTACAGTTCTTC. Drawing the rest from reference TRBV30 and TRBJ2-1, the complete variable domain is SQTIHQWPATLVQPVGSPLSLECTVEGTSNPNLYWYRQAAGRGLQLLFYSVGIGQISSEVPQNLSASRPQDRQFILSSKKLLLSDSGFYLCAWSVGDLQFFGPGTRLTVL.

The V gene is TRBV30, the J gene TRBJ2-2; 8 nucleotides align to TRBD2. The germline CDR1 and CDR2 sequences are GTSNPN and SVGIG (reference sequence). The ends lost 3 bases at V and 5 bases at J; junction bases unmatched: 8. The CDR3 runs 15 residues. As DNA, the CDR3 is TGTGCCTGGAGATTACGGGGGGGCTGGACCGGGGAGCTGTTTTTT. This translates into CAWRLRGGWTGELFF. Looking up the rest from reference TRBV30 and TRBJ2-2 gives the full variable domain: SQTIHQWPATLVQPVGSPLSLECTVEGTSNPNLYWYRQAAGRGLQLLFYSVGIGQISSEVPQNLSASRPQDRQFILSSKKLLLSDSGFYLCAWRLRGGWTGELFFGEGSRLTVL.

This clone has just one count. V is TRBV2 and J is TRBJ1-1; TRBD1 matches at 8 bases. Trimming cost V 6 bases and J 4 bases; bases outside gene matches: 7. The CDR3 spans 14 residues. Germline assignment: CDR1 SNHLY and CDR2 FYNNEI. The CDR3 region is CASSETGEPTEAFF. As DNA, the CDR3 is TGTGCCAGCAGCGAGACAGGGGAGCCCACTGAAGCTTTCTTT.